What follows are 31 T cell receptor beta chains derived from one specimen sequenced in a study of cytomegalovirus exposure and HLA in healthy donors. PCR employed 60 Vbeta and 13 Jbeta primers. The data were produced by immunoSEQ multiplex PCR, yet TCRdb's version contains in-frame clones alone and is incomplete. The repertoire holds around 100,000 clones, with about three quarters as singletons. Sequencing was carried out using PBMCs. The receptors here all came from a woman aged 18-35 years in good health and CMV-seropositive.

The chain employs TRBV9 and TRBJ2-7; 9 bases line up with TRBD2. The germline V gene has CDR1 SGDLS and CDR2 YYNGEE. V shed 4 bases and J 2 bases; nucleotides not matched to a gene: 10. The CDR3 covers 16 residues. The DNA of the CDR3 is TGTGCCAGCAGCATTAGTAGCGGGGGTGCGCCCTACGAGCAGTACTTC. Amino acid sequence: CASSISSGGAPYEQYF.

This clone was seen a few times. The rearrangement uses TRBV2 and TRBJ2-7; weak D call: TRBD2 (5 bases). The CDR3 contains 14 residues. V was cut by 2 bases and J by 5 bases, with 13 bases left in between. The germline V gene has CDR1 SNHLY and CDR2 FYNNEI. CDR3 protein: CASSEPGYRDEQYF. In DNA, the CDR3 is TGTGCCAGCAGTGAACCGGGGTATCGTGACGAGCAGTACTTC.

This chain's CDR3 is CASSLTGVSTDTQYF. CDR3 bases: TGCGCCAGCAGCTTGACAGGGGTTAGCACAGATACGCAGTATTTT. J is TRBJ2-3 and V is TRBV5-1; 7 bases map to TRBD1. The V gene end was trimmed by 1 base and the J gene end by 0 bases; junction bases not matched to a gene: 2. This CDR3 has 15 amino acids. Looked up from germline, CDR1 is SGHRS and CDR2 is YFSETQ.

V is TRBV25-1 and J is TRBJ1-2, with 7 bases matching TRBD1. The CDR3 contains 13 residues. V was pared by 6 bases and J by 8 bases, with 9 bases of the junction left unmatched. Germline values: CDR1 MGHDK, CDR2 SYGVNS. CDR3 nucleotides: TGTGCCAGCAGCCAGACAGGGACTGAGGGCTACACCTTC. It translates to CASSQTGTEGYTF.

V usage is TRBV30 and J usage is TRBJ2-7; 11 bases align to TRBD2. V shed 4 bases and J 3 bases; nucleotides not matched to a gene: 5. Germline V gene data show CDR1 as GTSNPN and CDR2 as SVGIG (reference sequence). The CDR3 has 14 residues. The CDR3 sequence: CAWTTSGELYEQYF. The CDR3 coding sequence is TGTGCCTGGACGACTAGCGGGGAACTCTACGAGCAGTACTTC.

This clone occurred once. The rearrangement uses TRBV5-6 and TRBJ2-7; D might be TRBD2 (5 bases). Looked up from germline, CDR1 is SGHDT and CDR2 is YYEEEE. V was trimmed by 5 bases and J by 1 base, leaving 13 bases between them. The CDR3 contains 14 residues. CDR3 sequence: CASSLGPGSYEQYF. The CDR3 nucleotides are TGTGCCAGCAGTCTAGGACCGGGGTCCTACGAGCAGTACTTC.

This clone appeared once. The gene calls are TRBV7-2 and TRBJ2-5; D gene ambiguous. The CDR3 contains 16 residues. V shed 2 bases and J shed 1 base, with 14 bases lying between them. Per germline, CDR1 SGHTA and CDR2 FQGNSA. The CDR3 DNA sequence: TGTGCCAGCAGCTTATATCCGGCACAGATCCAAGAGACCCAGTACTTC. Amino acids: CASSLYPAQIQETQYF.

The V and J genes are TRBV28 and TRBJ1-1, with 7 nucleotides matching TRBD1. Germline V gene data show CDR1 as MDHEN and CDR2 as SYDVKM. The CDR3 sequence is 15 residues long. The J segment lost 0 bases and the V segment lost 6 bases, leaving 7 bases of the junction unmatched. DNA for the CDR3: TGTGCCAGCAGCGAAACAGGGGATGTGAACACTGAAGCTTTCTTT. Encoded protein: CASSETGDVNTEAFF.

This clone was found a few times. The rearrangement uses TRBV5-1 and TRBJ1-3; D is possibly TRBD1 (6 bases). The CDR3 sequence is 16 residues long. Germline values: CDR1 SGHRS, CDR2 YFSETQ. V was pared by 0 bases and J by 4 bases, with 14 bases between. The CDR3 reads CASSLEGGLYGNTIYF. In DNA form, the CDR3 reads TGCGCCAGCAGCTTGGAGGGGGGGCTCTACGGAAACACCATATATTTT.

The rearrangement uses TRBV13 and TRBJ2-5; D unclear. Germline V gene sequence: CDR1 PRHDT, CDR2 FYEKMQ (reference sequence). The CDR3 sequence is 13 residues long. V lost 5 bases and J 5 bases, leaving 12 bases between the germline ends. CDR3 DNA: TGTGCCAGCAGCGTAAATGACGGGGAGACCCAGTACTTC. Its protein product is CASSVNDGETQYF.

The chain couples TRBV7-6 to TRBJ2-7; 7 nucleotides match TRBD2. The junction had 9 bases not matched to a gene; V was cut back by 5 bases and J by 2 bases. The germline gives CDR1 SGHVS, CDR2 FNYEAQ. This CDR3 is built from 15 residues. The CDR3 sequence: CASSKLASGAYEQYF. The CDR3 coding sequence is TGTGCCAGCAGCAAACTAGCTAGCGGAGCCTACGAGCAGTACTTC.

The chain has TRBV10-1 and TRBJ2-5; D possibly corresponds to TRBD1 (6 bases). The CDR3 covers 13 residues. CDR1 WNHNN and CDR2 SYGVQD come from the germline V gene (reference sequence). Deletions cut 2 bases from V and 2 bases from J, with 6 bases between. Written as DNA, the CDR3 is TGCGCCAGCAGTGAGACAGGGCAAGAGACCCAGTACTTC. It yields the protein CASSETGQETQYF.

The V call is TRBV30, the J call TRBJ1-3; 10 bases map to TRBD1. Looked up from germline, CDR1 is GTSNPN and CDR2 is SVGIG (reference sequence). The V and J ends lost 3 bases and 4 bases, in that order; junction bases with no gene match: 6. This CDR3 comprises 15 residues. The CDR3 nucleotides are TGTGCCTGGAGCGCGACAGGGGGCTCCGGAAACACCATATATTTT. It yields the protein CAWSATGGSGNTIYF.

The rearrangement joins TRBV10-3 to TRBJ2-7, with 7 bases matching TRBD1. The CDR3 consists of 13 residues. Germline V gene data show CDR1 as ENHRY and CDR2 as SYGVKD. J lost 0 bases, V lost 11 bases, and 7 bases had no gene match. The CDR3 spells CASSWDSSYEQYF. The CDR3 region has the DNA TGTGCCTCGAGTTGGGACAGCTCCTACGAGCAGTACTTC.

This chain joins TRBV29-1 and TRBJ1-2; perhaps TRBD1 as D (5 bases). In germline, CDR1 is SQVTM, CDR2 ANQGSEA. Trimming left V 7 bases short and J 2 bases short, with 8 bases between. This CDR3 has 11 amino acids. Here the CDR3 DNA reads TGCAGCGCGACAGAGAACTATGGCTACACCTTC. Amino acids: CSATENYGYTF.

The V and J genes are TRBV4-1 and TRBJ1-5; no definite D call. Per germline, CDR1 MGHRA and CDR2 YSYEKL. The CDR3 spans 14 residues. V was trimmed by 2 bases and J by 5 bases, leaving 10 bases between them. CDR3 region: CASSQSAADQPQHF. CDR3 DNA: TGCGCCAGCAGCCAATCCGCGGCGGATCAGCCCCAGCATTTT.

The chain uses TRBV5-1 and TRBJ2-7; D is possibly TRBD2 (7 bases). From germline, CDR1 is SGHRS and CDR2 YFSETQ. The CDR3 is 16 residues long. Trimming took off 3 bases at V and 0 bases at J, with 16 bases between the two ends. The CDR3 region is CASSSGPGGSSYEQYF. As DNA, the CDR3 is TGCGCCAGCAGCTCGGGCCCGGGGGGCAGCTCCTACGAGCAGTACTTC.

This chain links TRBV30 with TRBJ1-2; D is unresolved. The CDR3 consists of 11 residues. V lost 2 bases and J lost 5, with 6 bases in between. Germline V lookup: CDR1 GTSNPN, CDR2 SVGIG (reference sequence). The CDR3 region is CAWSRVYGYTF. The CDR3 nucleotides read TGTGCCTGGAGTCGGGTTTATGGCTACACCTTC.

The chain joins TRBV28 to TRBJ2-1, with D hard to call. Trimming took 1 base from V and 4 from J, leaving 5 bases between them. The germline gives CDR1 MDHEN, CDR2 SYDVKM. This CDR3 spans 13 amino acids. The CDR3 is CASSLLRYNEQFF. DNA for the CDR3: TGTGCCAGCAGTTTATTGCGATACAATGAGCAGTTCTTC. Combining the CDR3 with reference TRBV28 and TRBJ2-1 gives the whole variable domain DVKVTQSSRYLVKRTGEKVFLECVQDMDHENMFWYRQDPGLGLRLIYFSYDVKMKEKGDIPEGYSVSREKKERFSLILESASTNQTSMYLCASSLLRYNEQFFGPGTRLTVL.

This clone was observed a few times. This chain uses TRBV19 with TRBJ2-3; 7 nucleotides agree with TRBD2. Germline-derived CDR1 and CDR2 are LNHDA and SQIVND (reference sequence). There are 15 residues in the CDR3. Trimming removed 4 bases from V and 8 bases from J; junction bases left unmatched: 12. CDR3 in DNA: TGTGCCAGTAGTAGCTTAGCGGGCCCGCAGGGTACGCAGTATTTT. Amino acid sequence: CASSSLAGPQGTQYF.

The CDR3 loop is CASSVSSGRDSSYNEQFF. DNA of the CDR3: TGCGCCAGCAGTGTATCTAGCGGGAGAGATTCTTCCTACAATGAGCAGTTCTTC. V is TRBV4-1 and J is TRBJ2-1; 10 bases fit TRBD2. V shed 6 bases and J 1 base; nucleotides not matched to a gene: 12. CDR1 and CDR2 (germline): MGHRA, YSYEKL. This CDR3 has 18 residues.

The CDR3 sequence is CASSNRGETQYF. DNA of the CDR3: TGCGCCAGCAGTAACAGGGGAGAGACCCAGTACTTC. The V and J genes are TRBV4-1 and TRBJ2-5; 7 positions agree with TRBD1. The germline V gene has CDR1 MGHRA and CDR2 YSYEKL. Germline trimming cut 6 bases from V and 4 bases from J; bases unmatched to any gene: 2. This CDR3 is built from 12 residues.

The V gene is TRBV12-5, the J gene TRBJ2-6; a weak D match, TRBD1 (6 bases). There are 20 residues in the CDR3. The V and J ends lost 3 bases and 2 bases respectively, with 23 bases between them. Germline loops: CDR1 LGHNT, CDR2 FRNRAP. CDR3 sequence reads: CASGFPWGRGTPAGANVLTF. The CDR3 coding sequence is TGTGCTAGTGGTTTTCCATGGGGCAGGGGAACCCCAGCTGGGGCCAACGTCCTGACTTTC.

The chain joins TRBV30 to TRBJ1-2; D may be TRBD1 (5 bases). Germline CDR1 GTSNPN, CDR2 SVGIG (reference sequence). Trimming stripped 3 bases from V and 2 bases from J, with 16 bases between. This CDR3 is built from 15 residues. This CDR3 is CAWSEGRQPNYGYTF. The CDR3 coding sequence is TGTGCCTGGAGCGAGGGGAGGCAGCCAAACTATGGCTACACCTTC.

The chain uses TRBV5-4 and TRBJ2-1, with 9 bases identical to TRBD2. The germline V gene has CDR1 SGHNT and CDR2 YYREEE (reference sequence). Trimming removed 0 bases from V and 3 bases from J; junction bases left unmatched: 7. The CDR3 has 17 amino acids. CDR3 in amino acids: CASSLARLAGHYNEQFF. CDR3 DNA: TGTGCCAGCAGCTTGGCTCGCCTAGCGGGACACTACAATGAGCAGTTCTTC.

This rearrangement joins TRBV30 to TRBJ2-5; tentatively, D is TRBD2 (6 bases). Germline V lookup: CDR1 GTSNPN, CDR2 SVGIG (reference sequence). The CDR3 covers 14 residues. V dropped 5 bases and J dropped 4 bases, with 17 bases sitting between them. CDR3 amino acids: CAWPEGRFGETQYF. In DNA form, the CDR3 reads TGTGCCTGGCCGGAGGGACGGTTCGGAGAGACCCAGTACTTC.

Here the CDR3 DNA reads TGTGCCAGCAGTTTATGGCAGGGGTGGGACGAGCAGTACTTC. It specifies CASSLWQGWDEQYF. This chain links TRBV27 with TRBJ2-7, with a tentative D call TRBD1 (6 bases). Between the trimmed V and J ends, which lost 1 base and 5 bases, there was a span of 12 bases. This CDR3 is 14 amino acids long. In germline, CDR1 is MNHEY, CDR2 SMNVEV (reference sequence).

The chain's CDR3 is CAWSVGSSMGAYEQYF. The CDR3 coding sequence is TGTGCCTGGAGTGTAGGGTCCTCAATGGGAGCCTACGAGCAGTACTTC. The chain has TRBV30 and TRBJ2-7, with D perhaps matching TRBD2 (5 bases). Trimming removed 0 bases at V and 2 bases at J, with 17 bases between. The CDR3 is 16 residues long. Germline loops: CDR1 GTSNPN, CDR2 SVGIG (reference sequence).

This clone showed up just once. The chain joins TRBV10-1 to TRBJ1-5, with 8 bases lining up with TRBD1. Germline V gene data show CDR1 as WNHNN and CDR2 as SYGVQD (reference sequence). The CDR3 covers 20 residues. The ends lost 2 bases at V and 0 bases at J; junction bases unmatched: 15. The CDR3 bases are TGCGCCAGCAGTGAGATGGACGCCGGGACAGGAGCTTATAGCAATCAGCCCCAGCATTTT. This codes for CASSEMDAGTGAYSNQPQHF.

This clone was detected once. This CDR3 reads CASSSQTSGSETQYF. The CDR3 coding sequence is TGTGCCAGCAGTTCACAGACTAGCGGGAGTGAGACCCAGTACTTC. The chain links TRBV27 to TRBJ2-5, with 12 nucleotides matching TRBD2. J was trimmed by 5 bases and V by 4 bases; bases with no gene match: 5. Germline V lookup: CDR1 MNHEY, CDR2 SMNVEV (reference sequence). The CDR3 extends over 15 amino acids.

The V call is TRBV28, the J call TRBJ1-2, with 10 nucleotides matching TRBD1. The CDR3 extends over 16 amino acids. The V gene's germline CDR1 is MDHEN and CDR2 SYDVKM. V gave up 5 bases and J gave up 4 bases; unmatched junction bases: 10. CDR3 amino acids: CASSDAGTGVSYGYTF. In nucleotides, the CDR3 is TGTGCCAGCAGTGATGCCGGGACAGGGGTGAGCTATGGCTACACCTTC.